In its sample, the clone carrying this T cell receptor (beta chain) was seen once. The CDR3 has 16 residues. Germline V lookup: CDR1 MNHEY, CDR2 SVGEGT. With 2 bases removed from V and 2 bases from J, the gap between germline ends came to 16 bases. Original processing notes: Amplification of reference gene primers provided the estimated nucleated cell counts. Clones were sequenced by immunoSEQ multiplex PCR, and TCRdb holds only the in-frame ones, with some missing. V and J calls and clone size follow that table, whereas D and trimming were derived from the DNA. This sample carries about 150,000 clones, around 85% of them seen once, and the ten largest clones take roughly 3%. The sample comes from a study of blood T cell repertoires in COVID-19. Study as a whole: Spain, Italy and the United States supplied samples that represented acute and convalescent COVID-19. T cells, B-cell-depleted T cells, or PBMCs supplied cDNA or gDNA.

The genes are TRBV6-2 or TRBV6-3 and TRBJ2-7, with a weak D call TRBD2 (5 bases). Specimen: peripheral blood. The sequence came from a man between 65 and 85 years old with acute or convalescent COVID-19. The CDR3 reads CASSYPVSGTTYEQYF. For the CDR3, the DNA is TGTGCCAGCAGTTACCCCGTGAGCGGAACAACCTACGAGCAGTACTTC.